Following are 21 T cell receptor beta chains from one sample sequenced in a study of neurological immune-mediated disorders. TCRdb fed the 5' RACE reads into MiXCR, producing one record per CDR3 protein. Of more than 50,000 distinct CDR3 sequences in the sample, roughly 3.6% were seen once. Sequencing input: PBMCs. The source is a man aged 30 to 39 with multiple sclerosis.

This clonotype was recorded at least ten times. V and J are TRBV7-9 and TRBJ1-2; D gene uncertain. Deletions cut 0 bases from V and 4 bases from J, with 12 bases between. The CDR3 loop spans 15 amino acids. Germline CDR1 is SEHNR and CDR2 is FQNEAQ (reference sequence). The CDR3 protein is CASSLAGSFLYGYTF. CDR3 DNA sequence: TGTGCCAGCAGCTTAGCGGGTAGTTTCCTCTATGGCTACACCTTC.

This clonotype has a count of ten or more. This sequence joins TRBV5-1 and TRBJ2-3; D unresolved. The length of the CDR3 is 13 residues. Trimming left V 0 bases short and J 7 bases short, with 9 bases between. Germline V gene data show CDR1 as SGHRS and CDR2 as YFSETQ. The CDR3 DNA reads TGCGCCAGCAGCTTGGGGGGATTGAATACGCAGTATTTT. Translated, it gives CASSLGGLNTQYF. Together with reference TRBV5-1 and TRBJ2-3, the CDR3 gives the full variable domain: KAGVTQTPRYLIKTRGQQVTLSCSPISGHRSVSWYQQTPGQGLQFLFEYFSETQRNKGNFPGRFSGRQFSNSRSEMNVSTLELGDSALYLCASSLGGLNTQYFGPGTRLTVL.

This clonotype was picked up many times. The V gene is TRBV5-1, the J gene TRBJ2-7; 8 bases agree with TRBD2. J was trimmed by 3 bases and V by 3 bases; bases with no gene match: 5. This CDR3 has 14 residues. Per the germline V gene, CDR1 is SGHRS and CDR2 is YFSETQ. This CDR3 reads CASSSPGTSYEQYF. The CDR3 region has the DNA TGCGCCAGCAGCTCGCCCGGGACTAGCTACGAGCAGTACTTC.

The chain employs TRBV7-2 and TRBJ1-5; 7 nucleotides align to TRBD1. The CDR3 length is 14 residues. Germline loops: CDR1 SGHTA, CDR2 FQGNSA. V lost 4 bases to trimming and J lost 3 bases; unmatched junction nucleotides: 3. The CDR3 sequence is CASSSGTDNQPQHF. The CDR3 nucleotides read TGTGCCAGCAGCTCCGGGACAGACAATCAGCCCCAGCATTTT.

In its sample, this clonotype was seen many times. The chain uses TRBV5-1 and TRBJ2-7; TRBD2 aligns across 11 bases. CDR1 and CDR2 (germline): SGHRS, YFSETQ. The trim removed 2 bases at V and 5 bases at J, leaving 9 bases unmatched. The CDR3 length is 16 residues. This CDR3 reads CASSLGLAGGTHEQYF. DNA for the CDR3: TGCGCCAGCAGCTTAGGACTAGCGGGCGGAACCCACGAGCAGTACTTC.

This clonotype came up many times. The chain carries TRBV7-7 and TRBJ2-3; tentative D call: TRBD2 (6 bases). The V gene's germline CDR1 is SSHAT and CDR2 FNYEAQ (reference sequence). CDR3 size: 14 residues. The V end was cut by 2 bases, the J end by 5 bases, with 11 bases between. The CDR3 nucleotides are TGTGCCAGCAGCTTACTGGGGGGAGGAGATACGCAGTATTTT. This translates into CASSLLGGGDTQYF.

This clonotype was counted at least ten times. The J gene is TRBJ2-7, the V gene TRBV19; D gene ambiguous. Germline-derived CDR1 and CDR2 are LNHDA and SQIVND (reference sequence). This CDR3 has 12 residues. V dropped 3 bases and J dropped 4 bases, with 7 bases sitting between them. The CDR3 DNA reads TGTGCCAGTAGTATGACTGGGTACGAGCAGTACTTC. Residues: CASSMTGYEQYF.

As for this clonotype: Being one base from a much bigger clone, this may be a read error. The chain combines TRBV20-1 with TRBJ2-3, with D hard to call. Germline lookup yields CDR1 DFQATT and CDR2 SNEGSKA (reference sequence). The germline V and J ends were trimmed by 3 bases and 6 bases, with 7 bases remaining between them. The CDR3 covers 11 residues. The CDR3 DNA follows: TGCAGTGCTAGGACCCGTGATACGCAGTATTTT. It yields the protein CSARTRDTQYF.

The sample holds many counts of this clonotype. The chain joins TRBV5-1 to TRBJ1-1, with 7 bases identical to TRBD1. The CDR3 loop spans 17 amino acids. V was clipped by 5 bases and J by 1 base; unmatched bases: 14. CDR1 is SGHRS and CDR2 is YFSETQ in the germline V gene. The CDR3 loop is CASRYSTGPPWNTEAFF. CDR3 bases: TGCGCCAGCAGATACTCGACAGGGCCTCCTTGGAACACTGAAGCTTTCTTT.

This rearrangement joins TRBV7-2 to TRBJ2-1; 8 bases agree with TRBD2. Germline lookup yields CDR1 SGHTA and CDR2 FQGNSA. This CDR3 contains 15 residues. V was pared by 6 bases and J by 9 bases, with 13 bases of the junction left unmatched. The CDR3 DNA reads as TGTGCCAGCAGAATCCCGGGGGGGCGGGAACCTGAGCAGTTCTTC. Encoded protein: CASRIPGGREPEQFF.

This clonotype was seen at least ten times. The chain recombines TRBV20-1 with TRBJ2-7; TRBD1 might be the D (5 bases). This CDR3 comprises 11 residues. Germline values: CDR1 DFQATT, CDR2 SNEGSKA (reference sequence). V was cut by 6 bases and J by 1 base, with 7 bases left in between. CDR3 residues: CSAQGSYEQYF. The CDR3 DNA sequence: TGCAGTGCGCAGGGTTCCTACGAGCAGTACTTC.

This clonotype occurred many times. The CDR3 DNA reads as TGCAGTGCTAGAGAAACCGGGACAGGGGGTGGAGAGACCCAGTACTTC. Its translation is CSARETGTGGGETQYF. This chain links TRBV20-1 with TRBJ2-5, with 11 bases fitting TRBD1. With 0 bases clipped from V and 4 bases from J, the junction kept 7 bases outside the gene matches. Germline loops: CDR1 DFQATT, CDR2 SNEGSKA (reference sequence). The CDR3 runs 16 residues.

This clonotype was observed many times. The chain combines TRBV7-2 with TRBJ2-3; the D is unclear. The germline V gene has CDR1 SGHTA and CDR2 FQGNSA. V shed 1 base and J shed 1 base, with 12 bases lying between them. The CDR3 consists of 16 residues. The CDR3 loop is CASSLGPGRGTDTQYF. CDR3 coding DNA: TGTGCCAGCAGCTTAGGTCCAGGAAGGGGCACAGATACGCAGTATTTT.

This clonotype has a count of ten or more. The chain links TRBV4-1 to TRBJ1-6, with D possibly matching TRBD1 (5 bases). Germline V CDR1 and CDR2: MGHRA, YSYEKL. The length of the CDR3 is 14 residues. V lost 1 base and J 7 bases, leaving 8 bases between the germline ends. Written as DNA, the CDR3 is TGCGCCAGCAGCCAAGTCGGGGACAATTCACCCCTCCACTTT. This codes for CASSQVGDNSPLHF.

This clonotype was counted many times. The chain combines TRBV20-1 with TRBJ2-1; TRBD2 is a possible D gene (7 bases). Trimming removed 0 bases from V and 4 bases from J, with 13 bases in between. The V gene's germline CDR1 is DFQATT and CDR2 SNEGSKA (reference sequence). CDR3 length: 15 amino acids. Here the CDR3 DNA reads TGCAGTGCTAGAGATAGGAGGGGGGGTTACAATGAGCAGTTCTTC. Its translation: CSARDRRGGYNEQFF.

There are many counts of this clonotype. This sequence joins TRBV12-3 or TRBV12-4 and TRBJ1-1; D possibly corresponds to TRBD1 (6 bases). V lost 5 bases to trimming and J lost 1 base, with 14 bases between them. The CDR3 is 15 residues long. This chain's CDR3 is CASSPGGAANTEAFF. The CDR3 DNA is TGTGCCAGCAGTCCGGGGGGGGCGGCGAACACTGAAGCTTTCTTT.

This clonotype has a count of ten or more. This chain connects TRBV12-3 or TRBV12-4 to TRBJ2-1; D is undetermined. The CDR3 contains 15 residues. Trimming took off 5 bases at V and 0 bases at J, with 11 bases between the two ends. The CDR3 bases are TGTGCCAGCAGTCGGACGGTGAGCTCCTACAATGAGCAGTTCTTC. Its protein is CASSRTVSSYNEQFF.

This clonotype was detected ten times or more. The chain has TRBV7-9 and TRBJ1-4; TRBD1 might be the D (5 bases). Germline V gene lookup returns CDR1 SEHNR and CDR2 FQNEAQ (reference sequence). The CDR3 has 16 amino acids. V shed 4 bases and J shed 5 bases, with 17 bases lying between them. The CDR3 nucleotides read TGTGCCAGCAGCTCATACCAGGGACGGTTAAATGAAAAACTGTTTTTT. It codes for CASSSYQGRLNEKLFF.

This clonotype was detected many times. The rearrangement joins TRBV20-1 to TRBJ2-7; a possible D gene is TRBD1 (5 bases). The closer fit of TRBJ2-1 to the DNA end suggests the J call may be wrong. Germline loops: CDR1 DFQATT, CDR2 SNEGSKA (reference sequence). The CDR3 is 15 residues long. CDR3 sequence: CSARDRRAGNERQFF. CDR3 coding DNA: TGCAGTGCTAGAGATCGACGGGCAGGGAACGAGAGGCAGTTCTTC.

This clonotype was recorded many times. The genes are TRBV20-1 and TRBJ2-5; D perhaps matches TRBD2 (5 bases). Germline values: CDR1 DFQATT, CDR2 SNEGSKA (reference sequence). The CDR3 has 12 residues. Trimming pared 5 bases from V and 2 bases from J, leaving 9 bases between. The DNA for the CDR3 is TGCAGTGCTTCCCAGCGGCAAGAGACCCAGTACTTC. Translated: CSASQRQETQYF.

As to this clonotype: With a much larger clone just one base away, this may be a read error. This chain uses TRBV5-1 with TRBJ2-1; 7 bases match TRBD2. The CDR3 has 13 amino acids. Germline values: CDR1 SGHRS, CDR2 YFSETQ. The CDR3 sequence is CTSSLGGSHEQFF. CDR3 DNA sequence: TGCACCAGCAGCTTGGGAGGGTCCCATGAGCAGTTCTTC. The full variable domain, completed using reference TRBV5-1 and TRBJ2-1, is KAGVTQTPRYLIKTRGQQVTLSCSPISGHRSVSWYQQTPGQGLQFLFEYFSETQRNKGNFPGRFSGRQFSNSRSEMNVSTLELGDSALYLCTSSLGGSHEQFFGPGTRLTVL.